This T cell receptor beta chain is drawn from a study of blood T cells in healthy people across ages (dated by TCRdb to the mid-2010s). The study in broad terms: In model experiments, roughly one uniquely barcoded TCR beta cDNA molecule per two T cells was captured by template switching. The study measured age-related changes in TCR beta repertoire diversity using deep sequencing normalized with unique cDNA molecular identifiers. The donors were split into four age groups: young (average about 15 years), middle-aged (39), aged (approximately 59) and long-lived (more than 80). To avoid experimental bias, donors of different ages were distributed randomly across sequencing lanes. Two additional independent replicas of 1 million unique cDNA reads from the same blood draw were analyzed for two donors (one aged 18 to 29 and one aged 80 or older). General study outcomes and caveats: Donor CMV infection status was unknown, potentially confounding age-related changes in expanded clonotypes. Observed TCR beta diversity per million T cells fell roughly linearly with age, and a significant reduction was already apparent by age roughly 40. Compared with the aged group, more naive CD4+ T cells, fewer expanded clones and increased TCR diversity were shown by the long-lived group, suggesting age selection. Estimates of total diversity from one million sequenced T cells were regarded as lower bounds and underestimates. Conclusive comparison of naive and antigen-experienced compartments was prevented by the profiling of bulk unsorted PBMCs. Observed TCR beta diversity correlated strongly with the percentage of naive T cells measured by flow cytometry.

This clonotype was seen only once. No antigen is known for it. No base quality values were provided; no much bigger clone lies one nucleotide off. One read alone lends weak support. The 39 donors, aged roughly 6 to 95 years, were systemically healthy Caucasian individuals from Russia. Around 10 milliliters of peripheral blood were collected from each donor into EDTA-treated Vacutainer tubes. Ficoll-Paque density-gradient centrifugation was used to isolate PBMCs, with at least 6.5 million per sample. Total RNA, at least 6 micrograms per sample, was extracted from PBMCs with Trizol reagent. The percentages of naive CD45RAhigh/CD27high T cells were determined by flow cytometry on a PBMC aliquot from every donor. Trimming at the junction amounts to 2 bases on V and 4 bases on J, and the germline ends lie 8 bases apart. The CDR3 holds 13 amino acids from the cysteine to the phenylalanine. The retained sequence is limited to the CDR3, 39 bases, with the frame set at the first base. From a lookup of the germline V gene, CDR1 and CDR2 are SNHLY and FYNNEI.

Libraries were built with 5' RACE. Sequencing was performed on an Illumina HiSeq 2500. The second PCR ran for about 7 to 11 cycles and used a J-beta primer mix along with a sample-barcoded 5' primer. A template-switch 5' adaptor carrying 12 random nucleotides introduced a unique molecular identifier onto each TCR beta cDNA molecule. Each sample yielded at least 3 million CDR3-containing paired-end reads. First-strand cDNA synthesis was performed from all RNA using the Mint cDNA synthesis kit, with priming by a TRBC-specific oligonucleotide. After uracil-DNA glycosylase treatment, a first 18-cycle PCR used universal primers M1SS and BC2_uni_R on all cDNA. Concerning the study's data processing: For normalization, 1 million high-quality reads, each with a distinct molecular identifier, were randomly selected from each sample. Reads with shared molecular identifiers were discarded instead of being binned into consensus sequences. MiTCR, run with a Q25 quality threshold and the strictest error-elimination algorithm, handled CDR3 identification, clonotype clustering and error correction. Lower-bound total TCR beta diversity was estimated with a nonparametric unseen species model using Euler transformation. The public reads were quality trimmed at Q25 with fastp and then assembled into clones with MiXCR by TCRdb, keeping productive beta chains. Every entry covers one CDR3 protein and lists the most common genes and DNA from its rows. These V and J calls originate from TCRdb's pipeline instead of the authors' own analysis. This sample gives about 640,000 distinct CDR3 sequences in total; 58% of them show up just once. The ten biggest clones cover roughly 34% of the sample.

This receptor was taken from a man between 60 and 70 years old in good health. Sequenced input: blood. The chain is made from TRBV2 and TRBJ1-1, with the D gene too uncertain to name. The CDR3 loop reads CASSEQVRTEAFF. At the DNA level, the sequence is TGTGCCAGCAGTGAACAGGTGCGCACTGAAGCTTTCTTT.